The rows below give T cell receptor beta chains drawn from one sample of a study of cytomegalovirus exposure and HLA in healthy donors. Sequencing was performed with immunoSEQ multiplex PCR; in TCRdb, only in-frame clones are kept and a portion is missing. This table holds some 140,000 clones, roughly 78% found once. Sequenced material: PBMCs. These receptors were taken from a man aged 50-60 years in good health and CMV-seropositive. Both conserved end residues are part of each CDR3.

>TRBJ1-5|TRBV5-6
CASSPWDSSQPQHF
>TRBJ1-5|TRBV6-5
CASSDTGPQHF
>TRBJ1-1|TRBV7-2
CASSSNGVETNTEAFF
>TRBJ1-1|TRBV5-4
CASRETGGAGNTEAFF
>TRBJ1-1|TRBV6-6
CASKTRGQAFF
>TRBJ2-1|TRBV6-1
CASSLRQGSGNEQFF
>TRBJ2-3|TRBV11-2
CASSTRRRGGELTTDTQYF
>TRBJ1-2|TRBV27
CASSPSSGLRKASRYGYTF
>TRBJ2-7|TRBV10-2
CASSREPTYEQYF
>TRBJ1-1|TRBV4-1
CASSQGIFGLLNTEAFF
>TRBJ2-1|TRBV12-5
CASGLGGQTLRSDEQFF
>TRBJ2-2|TRBV7-8
CASSFAATNTGELFF
>TRBJ1-1|TRBV4-1
CASSQEEGNTEAFF
>TRBJ2-1|TRBV7-8
CASSPDNEQFF
>TRBJ1-1|TRBV19
CASSLGRNTEAFF
>TRBJ1-5|TRBV10-3
CAISEYSTNQPQHF
>TRBJ2-3|TRBV6-4
CASSDKTGGVDTQYF
>TRBJ2-7|TRBV6-1
CASSEASAGGEQYF
>TRBJ1-1|TRBV27
CASSFMSEAFF
>TRBJ1-1|TRBV19
CASSTGEGAFF
>TRBJ2-7|TRBV18
CASSPLAETYEQYF
>TRBJ2-6|TRBV5-1
CASSQDSGSGANVLTF
>TRBJ1-1|TRBV12-5
CASAPRGLGNTEAFF
>TRBJ1-2|TRBV5-6
CASSQDSTTNYGYTF
>TRBJ1-1|TRBV5-1
CASSLGSRSNTEAFF
>TRBJ2-5|TRBV10-3
CAISAAGGSWETQYF
>TRBJ1-1|TRBV10-3
CAIRGATGGAEAFF
>TRBJ2-1|TRBV4-3
CASSLDRGAYNEQFF
>TRBJ1-5|TRBV2
CASTGRTGGVGQPQHF
>TRBJ1-3|TRBV5-1
CASSKQGRIAGNTIYF
>TRBJ1-4|TRBV29-1
CSSRSPGGKLFF
>TRBJ1-6|TRBV6-6
CASNDRVDSPLHF
>TRBJ2-6|TRBV5-1
CASSDQGALGANVLTF
>TRBJ2-7|TRBV29-1
CSVETAGGEQYF
>TRBJ2-7|TRBV12-5
CASGREGTGQYF
>TRBJ1-1|TRBV2
CASSGQGGTEAFF
>TRBJ1-1|TRBV7-9
CASLRQGKNTEAFF